Below, 8 T cell receptor beta chains from the same sample are listed, as sequenced in a study of beta chain features in type 1 diabetes (dated by TCRdb to about 2018). Which antigens these TCRs recognize remains unknown. On the study overall, not on this receptor specifically: Type 1 diabetes patients showed a moderate but significant shortening of TCRB CDR3 length in all four CD4+ subsets.

Library preparation employed the immunoSEQ multiplex PCR assay. All of the isolated RNA was reverse transcribed with the High Capacity cDNA Reverse Transcription Kit, so expressed TCRB transcripts were sequenced. What TCRdb holds here is the immuneACCESS table cut down to in-frame rearrangements. Part of the clones is not present; checked against another copy, under half of the missing clones reflect an unresolved V gene, and the others are unexplained. Present in this sample are 640,000 or so clones, around an eighth of which were seen just once. The leading ten clones occupy 0.022% of the sample. The specimen sequenced was naive CD4+ T cells from blood. Explained via the paper, the cell subset or site label denotes: true naive CD4+ T cells. These receptors originate from a man between 18 and 35 years old with type 1 diabetes.

The chain links TRBV9 to TRBJ1-6; D not certain. The V gene's germline CDR1 is SGDLS and CDR2 YYNGEE. V shed 4 bases and J shed 7 bases, with 18 bases lying between them. The CDR3 has 16 residues. CDR3 residues: CASSSEGGVKNSPLHF. CDR3 coding DNA: TGTGCCAGCAGCTCCGAGGGTGGGGTGAAAAATTCACCCCTCCACTTT.

The chain has TRBV6-5 and TRBJ1-1; 7 nucleotides agree with TRBD1. V lost 5 bases to trimming and J lost 5 bases; unmatched junction nucleotides: 2. Looked up from germline, CDR1 is MNHEY and CDR2 is SVGAGI. The CDR3 covers 12 residues. The CDR3 DNA follows: TGTGCCAGCAGTGTGGACAGGACTGAAGCTTTCTTT. Translating gives CASSVDRTEAFF.

The rearrangement joins TRBV27 to TRBJ2-1, with D perhaps TRBD1 (5 bases). The CDR3 loop spans 15 amino acids. Germline V gene sequence: CDR1 MNHEY, CDR2 SMNVEV (reference sequence). V was shortened by 6 bases and J by 0 bases, with 12 bases between the two germline ends. DNA for the CDR3: TGTGCCAGCAGACAACCAGGGTCCTCCTACAATGAGCAGTTCTTC. This encodes CASRQPGSSYNEQFF.

Worth noting for this clone: At the DNA level, this CDR3 is encoded by other sequences in the same sample as well. The V and J genes are TRBV27 and TRBJ2-3; D unclear. The CDR3 is 11 amino acids. CDR1 and CDR2 from the germline V gene are MNHEY and SMNVEV (reference sequence). V was shortened by 3 bases and J by 4 bases, with 2 bases between the two germline ends. CDR3 bases: TGTGCCAGCAGTTTCTCAGATACGCAGTATTTT. This gives the protein CASSFSDTQYF.

This clone was counted between two and nine times. CDR3 in amino acids: CASSPGQGWADTQYF. The CDR3 DNA sequence: TGTGCCAGCTCACCGGGACAGGGATGGGCAGATACGCAGTATTTT. The chain uses TRBV18 and TRBJ2-3, with 9 positions matching TRBD1. Germline lookup yields CDR1 KGHSH and CDR2 LQKENI. CDR3 size: 15 residues. V was clipped by 3 bases and J by 4 bases; unmatched bases: 5.

This clone was seen a few times. Here the CDR3 reads CSALAGANTGELFF. In DNA, the CDR3 is TGCAGCGCTTTAGCGGGGGCTAACACCGGGGAGCTGTTTTTT. The chain couples TRBV29-1 to TRBJ2-2, with 9 bases fitting TRBD2. Trimming at V came to 7 bases and at J to 2 bases, leaving 5 bases not matched to a gene. The V gene's germline CDR1 is SQVTM and CDR2 ANQGSEA. The CDR3 length is 14 residues.

This clone showed up just a few times. V usage is TRBV7-3 and J usage is TRBJ2-2; 12 bases line up with TRBD2. The junction had 3 bases not matched to a gene; V was cut back by 7 bases and J by 6 bases. The CDR3 has 14 amino acids. Per germline, CDR1 SGHTA and CDR2 FQGTGA. CDR3 region: CASTPSGGAGELFF. CDR3 DNA sequence: TGTGCCAGCACCCCTAGCGGGGGGGCCGGGGAGCTGTTTTTT.

This clone was detected a few times. J is TRBJ2-7 and V is TRBV7-8, with 11 bases aligning to TRBD1. The CDR3 totals 17 residues. Trimming removed 1 base from V and 11 bases from J; junction bases left unmatched: 16. The germline V gene has CDR1 SGHVS and CDR2 FQNEAQ. Written as DNA, the CDR3 is TGTGCCAGCAGCTTAGATAGTCTTGGACAGGGGGCCACCTCGGAGTACTTC. Translation: CASSLDSLGQGATSEYF.